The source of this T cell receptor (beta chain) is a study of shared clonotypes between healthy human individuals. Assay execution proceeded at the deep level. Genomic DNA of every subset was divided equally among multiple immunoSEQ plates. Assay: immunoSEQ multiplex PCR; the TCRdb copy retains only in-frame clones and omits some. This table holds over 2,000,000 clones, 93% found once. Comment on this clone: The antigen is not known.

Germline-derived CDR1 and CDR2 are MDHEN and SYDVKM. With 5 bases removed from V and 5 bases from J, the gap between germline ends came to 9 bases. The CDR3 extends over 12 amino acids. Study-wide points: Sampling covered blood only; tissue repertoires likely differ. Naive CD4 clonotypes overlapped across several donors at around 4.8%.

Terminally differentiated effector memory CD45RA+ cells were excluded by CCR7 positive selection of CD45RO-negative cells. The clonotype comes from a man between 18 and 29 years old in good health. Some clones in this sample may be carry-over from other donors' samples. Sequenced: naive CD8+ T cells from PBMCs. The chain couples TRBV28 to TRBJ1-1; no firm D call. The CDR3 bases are TGTGCCAGCAGTAGGCCTAGGACTGAAGCTTTCTTT. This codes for CASSRPRTEAFF.